This TCR beta chain was captured by sequencing in a study of T cell repertoires in cytomegalovirus infection. From germline, CDR1 is SQVTM and CDR2 ANQGSEA. The CDR3 sequence is 14 residues long. V dropped 7 bases and J dropped 4; count of bases not matched to a gene: 6. Via MiXCR, TCRdb re-called the reads, giving one row per CDR3 protein. The sample records hundreds of thousands of distinct CDR3 sequences, approximately 18% being singletons. This clonotype originated in a human donor in good health (CMV status not recorded). Some clones in this sample may be carry-over from other donors' samples. The sequencing input was PBMCs. The chain is built from TRBV29-1 and TRBJ2-1, with 11 bases matching TRBD2. CDR3 coding DNA: TGCAGCGCCGAACTAGCGGGAGCGTACAATGAGCAGTTCTTC. This codes for CSAELAGAYNEQFF.